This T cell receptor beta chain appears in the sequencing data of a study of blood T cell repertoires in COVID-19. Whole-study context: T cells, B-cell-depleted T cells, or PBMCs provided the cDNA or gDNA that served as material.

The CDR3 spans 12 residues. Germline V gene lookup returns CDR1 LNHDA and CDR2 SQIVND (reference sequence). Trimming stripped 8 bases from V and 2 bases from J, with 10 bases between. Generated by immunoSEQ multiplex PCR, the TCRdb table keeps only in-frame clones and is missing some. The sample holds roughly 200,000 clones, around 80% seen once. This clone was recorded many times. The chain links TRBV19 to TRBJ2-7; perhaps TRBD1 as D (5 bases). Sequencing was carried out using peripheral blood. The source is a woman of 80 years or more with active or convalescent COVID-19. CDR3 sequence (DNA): TGTGCCAGTTCGGACAATCCCTACGAGCAGTACTTC. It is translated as CASSDNPYEQYF.